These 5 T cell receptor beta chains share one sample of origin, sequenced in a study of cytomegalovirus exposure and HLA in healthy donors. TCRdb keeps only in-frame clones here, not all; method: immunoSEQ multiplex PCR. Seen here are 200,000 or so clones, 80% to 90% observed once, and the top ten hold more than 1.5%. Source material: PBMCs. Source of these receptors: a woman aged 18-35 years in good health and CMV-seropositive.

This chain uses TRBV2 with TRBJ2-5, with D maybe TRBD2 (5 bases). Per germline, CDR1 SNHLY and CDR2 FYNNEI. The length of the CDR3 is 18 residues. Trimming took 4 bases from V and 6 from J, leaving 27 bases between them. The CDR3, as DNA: TGTGCCAGCAGTGCGTTGGCTGCCGGGGATAGACCCTTTAAGACCCAGTACTTC. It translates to CASSALAAGDRPFKTQYF.

The chain's CDR3 is CASSLGQGNNEQFF. CDR3 coding DNA: TGTGCCAGCAGTTTGGGACAGGGGAACAATGAGCAGTTCTTC. The chain recombines TRBV28 with TRBJ2-1, with TRBD1 matching 10 bases. CDR3 size: 14 residues. Germline CDR1 and CDR2: MDHEN and SYDVKM. V lost 3 bases to trimming and J lost 5 bases; unmatched junction nucleotides: 1.

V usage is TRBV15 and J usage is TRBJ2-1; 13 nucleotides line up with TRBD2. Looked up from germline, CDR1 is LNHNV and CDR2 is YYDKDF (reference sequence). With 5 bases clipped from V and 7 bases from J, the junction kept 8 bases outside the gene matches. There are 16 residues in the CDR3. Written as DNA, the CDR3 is TGTGCCACCAGCGTCTGGACTAGCGGGAGCCGGAATGAGCAGTTCTTC. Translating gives CATSVWTSGSRNEQFF.

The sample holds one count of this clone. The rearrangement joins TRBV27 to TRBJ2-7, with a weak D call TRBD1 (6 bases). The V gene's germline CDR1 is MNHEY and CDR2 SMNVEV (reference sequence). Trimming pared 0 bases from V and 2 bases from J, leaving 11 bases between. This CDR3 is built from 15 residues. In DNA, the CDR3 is TGTGCCAGCAGTTTATCCCTCCAGGGGACCTACGAGCAGTACTTC. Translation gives CASSLSLQGTYEQYF.

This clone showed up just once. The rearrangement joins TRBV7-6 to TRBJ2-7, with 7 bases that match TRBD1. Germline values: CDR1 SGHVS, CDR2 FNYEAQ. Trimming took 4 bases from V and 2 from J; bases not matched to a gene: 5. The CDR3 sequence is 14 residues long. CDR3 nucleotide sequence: TGTGCCAGCAGCTCGGTTGACAGGGCCTACGAGCAGTACTTC. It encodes CASSSVDRAYEQYF.